This T cell receptor beta chain was profiled in a study of blood T cell repertoires in COVID-19. About the study: The study drew acute and convalescent COVID-19 samples from the United States, Italy and Spain. In each case, the material was cDNA or gDNA derived from T cells, B-cell-depleted T cells, or PBMCs.

The authors' processing: It was from reference gene primer amplification that nucleated cell counts were estimated. The repertoire was sequenced with immunoSEQ multiplex PCR; TCRdb's copy has only in-frame clones and lacks some. The DNA was the basis for D and trimming; V, J and clone size are from that table. In the table there are about 200,000 clones, approximately 87% of which are singletons. The CDR3 length is 14 residues. CDR1 and CDR2 from the germline V gene are PRHDT and FYEKMQ (reference sequence). Trimming took off 4 bases at V and 10 bases at J, with 14 bases between the two ends. Input material: peripheral blood. V usage is TRBV13 and J usage is TRBJ1-6; D is undetermined. The TCR was taken from a man in his sixties who had recovered from COVID-19. CDR3 nucleotides: TGTGCCAGCAGCTCCCAAGGACTGCTGTCACCCCTCCACTTT. Amino acids: CASSSQGLLSPLHF.